This T cell receptor (beta chain) was documented in a study of high-grade serous ovarian cancer treatment subgroups. For the study at large: Mean per sample: around 13,000 reads, 6,000 to 8,000 unique TCR beta rearrangements. Study outcomes and limitations: Bulk tumor TCR sequencing gave no spatial information. Clonal relatedness tracked neoantigen level, and by trend copy number and mutation load. Repertoire similarity ranged about 0.1 to 0.85 between tumors of one patient.

In regard to this clone: Its antigen is not identified.

Generated by immunoSEQ multiplex PCR, the TCRdb table keeps only in-frame clones and is missing some. The repertoire holds 10,000 to 15,000 clones, with about nine tenths as singletons. V lost 7 bases to trimming and J lost 6 bases, with 6 bases between them. CDR1 and CDR2 from the germline V gene are MNHNS and SASEGT. This CDR3 spans 10 amino acids. Tumor samples were obtained before definitive surgery or chemotherapy. The sequenced material came from tumor tissue. The clonotype was recovered from a human donor with high-grade serous ovarian cancer. The chain recombines TRBV6-1 with TRBJ1-1, with D perhaps TRBD1 (5 bases). The CDR3 loop reads CASTGAEAFF. The DNA of the CDR3 is TGTGCCAGCACGGGGGCTGAAGCTTTCTTT.